The subject of this entry is one TCR beta chain. This sample was included in a study of blood T cell repertoires in COVID-19. Measured with immunoSEQ multiplex PCR; TCRdb has only the in-frame clones, and not every one. The table has under 400,000 clones, about 87% seen once; the top ten hold more than 9%. The sequence came from a woman between 25 and 40 years old with COVID-19, enrolled during active disease. The sample taken for sequencing was peripheral blood.

The CDR3 region has the DNA TGTGCCAGCAGCTTGACTAGCGGGACGGTTGAGCAGTTCTTC. Translating gives CASSLTSGTVEQFF. The chain has TRBV7-3 and TRBJ2-1, with 11 nucleotides matching TRBD2. CDR1 is SGHTA, CDR2 FQGTGA, per germline. The junction had 4 bases not matched to a gene; V was cut back by 3 bases and J by 9 bases. The CDR3 has 14 residues. The whole variable domain, filled in from reference TRBV7-3 and TRBJ2-1, reads GAGVSQTPSNKVTEKGKYVELRCDPISGHTALYWYRQSLGQGPEFLIYFQGTGAADDSGLPNDRFFAVRPEGSVSTLKIQRTERGDSAVYLCASSLTSGTVEQFFGPGTRLTVL.